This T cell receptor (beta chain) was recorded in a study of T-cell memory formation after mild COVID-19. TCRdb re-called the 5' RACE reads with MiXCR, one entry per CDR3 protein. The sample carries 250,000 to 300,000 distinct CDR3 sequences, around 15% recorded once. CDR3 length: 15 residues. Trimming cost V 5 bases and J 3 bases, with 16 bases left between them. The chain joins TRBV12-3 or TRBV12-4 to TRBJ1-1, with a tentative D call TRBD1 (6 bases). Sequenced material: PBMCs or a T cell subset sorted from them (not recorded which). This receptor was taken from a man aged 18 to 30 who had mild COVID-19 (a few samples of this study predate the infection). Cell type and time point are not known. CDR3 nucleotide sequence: TGTGCCAGCAGTCTTTCTACAGGGAGGCACACTGAAGCTTTCTTT. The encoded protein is CASSLSTGRHTEAFF.